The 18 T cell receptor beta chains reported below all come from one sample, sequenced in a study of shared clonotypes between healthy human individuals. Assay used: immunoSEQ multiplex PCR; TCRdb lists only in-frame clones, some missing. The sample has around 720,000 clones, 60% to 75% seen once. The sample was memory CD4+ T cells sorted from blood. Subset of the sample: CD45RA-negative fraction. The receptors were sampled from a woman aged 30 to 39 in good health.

The CDR3 nucleotides are TGTGCCATCAGTGCTGGGGTATTCCAGCCCCAGCATTTT. It specifies CAISAGVFQPQHF. V and J are TRBV10-3 and TRBJ1-5; unclear D gene. This CDR3 has 13 residues. V shed 4 bases and J shed 7 bases, with 11 bases lying between them. The germline gives CDR1 ENHRY, CDR2 SYGVKD.

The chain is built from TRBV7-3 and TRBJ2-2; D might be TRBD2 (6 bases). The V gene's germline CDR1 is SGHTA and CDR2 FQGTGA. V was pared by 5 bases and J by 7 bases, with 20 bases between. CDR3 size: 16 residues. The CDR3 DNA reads TGTGCCAGCAGCCTGTCGGGGGAAAAATCTCGCGGGGAGCTGTTTTTT. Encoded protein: CASSLSGEKSRGELFF.

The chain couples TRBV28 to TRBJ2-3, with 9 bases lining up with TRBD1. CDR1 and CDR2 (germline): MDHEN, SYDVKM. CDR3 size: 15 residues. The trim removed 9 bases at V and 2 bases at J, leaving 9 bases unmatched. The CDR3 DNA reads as TGTGCCAGTCTAGGGGACAGGGACGCCACAGATACGCAGTATTTT. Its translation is CASLGDRDATDTQYF.

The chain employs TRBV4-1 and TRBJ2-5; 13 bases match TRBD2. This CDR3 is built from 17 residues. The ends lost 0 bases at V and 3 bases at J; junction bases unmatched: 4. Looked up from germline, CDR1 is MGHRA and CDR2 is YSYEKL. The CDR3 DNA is TGCGCCAGCAGCCAAGAACCCGGACTAGCGGGAGAAGAGACCCAGTACTTC. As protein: CASSQEPGLAGEETQYF.

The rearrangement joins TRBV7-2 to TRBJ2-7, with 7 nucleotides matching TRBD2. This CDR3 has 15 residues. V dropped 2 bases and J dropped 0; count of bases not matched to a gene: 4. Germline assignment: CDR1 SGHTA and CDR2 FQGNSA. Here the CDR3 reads CASSLTGRSSYEQYF. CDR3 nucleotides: TGTGCCAGCAGCTTAACCGGGAGGAGCTCCTACGAGCAGTACTTC.

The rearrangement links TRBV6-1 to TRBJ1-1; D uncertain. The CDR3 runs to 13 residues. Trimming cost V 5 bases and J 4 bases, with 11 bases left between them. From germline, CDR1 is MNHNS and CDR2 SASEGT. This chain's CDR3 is CASSQYGSTEAFF. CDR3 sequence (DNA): TGTGCCAGCAGTCAATATGGATCCACTGAAGCTTTCTTT.

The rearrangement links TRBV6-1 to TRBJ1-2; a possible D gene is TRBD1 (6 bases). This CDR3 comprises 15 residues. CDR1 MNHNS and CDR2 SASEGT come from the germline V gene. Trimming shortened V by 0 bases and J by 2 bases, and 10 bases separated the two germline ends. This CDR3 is CASSEAKQGNYGYTF. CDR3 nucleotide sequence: TGTGCCAGCAGTGAAGCAAAACAGGGCAACTATGGCTACACCTTC.

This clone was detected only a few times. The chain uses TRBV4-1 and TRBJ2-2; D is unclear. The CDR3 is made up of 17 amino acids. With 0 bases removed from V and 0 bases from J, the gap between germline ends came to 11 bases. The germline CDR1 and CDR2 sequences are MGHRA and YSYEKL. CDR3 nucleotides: TGCGCCAGCAGCCAAGAGGTAGTGTCAGCGAACACCGGGGAGCTGTTTTTT. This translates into CASSQEVVSANTGELFF.

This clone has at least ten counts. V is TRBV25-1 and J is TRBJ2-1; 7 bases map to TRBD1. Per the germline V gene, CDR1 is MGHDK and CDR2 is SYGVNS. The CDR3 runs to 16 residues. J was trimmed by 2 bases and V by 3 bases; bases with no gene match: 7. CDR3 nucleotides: TGTGCCAGCAGTGACCTAGACAGGGCGGCCTACAATGAGCAGTTCTTC. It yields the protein CASSDLDRAAYNEQFF. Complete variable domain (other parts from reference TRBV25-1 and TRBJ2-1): EADIYQTPRYLVIGTGKKITLECSQTMGHDKMYWYQQDPGMELHLIHYSYGVNSTEKGDLSSESTVSRIRTEHFPLTLESARPSHTSQYLCASSDLDRAAYNEQFFGPGTRLTVL.

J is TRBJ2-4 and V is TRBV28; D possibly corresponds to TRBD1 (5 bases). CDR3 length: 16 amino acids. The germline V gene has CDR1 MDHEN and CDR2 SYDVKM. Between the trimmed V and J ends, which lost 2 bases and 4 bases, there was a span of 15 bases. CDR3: CASSLRGQGAKNIQYF. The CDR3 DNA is TGTGCCAGCAGTTTAAGGGGCCAAGGGGCAAAAAACATTCAGTACTTC.

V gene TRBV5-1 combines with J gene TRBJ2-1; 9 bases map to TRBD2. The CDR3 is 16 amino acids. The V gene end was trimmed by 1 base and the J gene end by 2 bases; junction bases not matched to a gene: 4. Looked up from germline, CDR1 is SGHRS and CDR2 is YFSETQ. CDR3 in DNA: TGCGCCAGCAGCTTGACCGGCGGGAGGGCCTACAATGAGCAGTTCTTC. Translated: CASSLTGGRAYNEQFF.

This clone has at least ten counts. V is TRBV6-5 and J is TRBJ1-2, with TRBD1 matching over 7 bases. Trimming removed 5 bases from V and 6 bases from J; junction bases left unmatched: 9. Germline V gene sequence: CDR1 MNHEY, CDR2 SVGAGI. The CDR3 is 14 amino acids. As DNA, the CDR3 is TGTGCCAGCAGTACCCAGGGGGGGGCGCATGGCTACACCTTC. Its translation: CASSTQGGAHGYTF.

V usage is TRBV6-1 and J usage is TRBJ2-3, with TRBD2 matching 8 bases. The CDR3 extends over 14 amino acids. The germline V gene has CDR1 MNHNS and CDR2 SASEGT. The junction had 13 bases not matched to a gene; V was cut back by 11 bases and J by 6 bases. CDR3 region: CASTRAGDSDTQYF. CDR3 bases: TGTGCCTCTACGAGAGCGGGAGACTCCGATACGCAGTATTTT.

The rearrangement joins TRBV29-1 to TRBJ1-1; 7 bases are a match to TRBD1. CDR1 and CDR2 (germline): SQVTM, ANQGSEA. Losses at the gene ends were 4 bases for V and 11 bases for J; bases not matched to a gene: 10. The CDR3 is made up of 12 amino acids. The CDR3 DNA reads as TGCAGCGTTGGTTGGCGAGGGGGCTTGGCTTTCTTT. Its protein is CSVGWRGGLAFF.

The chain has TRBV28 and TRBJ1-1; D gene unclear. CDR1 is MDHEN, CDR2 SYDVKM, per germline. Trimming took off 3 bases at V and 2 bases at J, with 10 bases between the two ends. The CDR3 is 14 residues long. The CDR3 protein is CASSFSWENTEAFF. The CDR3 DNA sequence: TGTGCCAGCAGTTTTTCTTGGGAAAACACTGAAGCTTTCTTT.

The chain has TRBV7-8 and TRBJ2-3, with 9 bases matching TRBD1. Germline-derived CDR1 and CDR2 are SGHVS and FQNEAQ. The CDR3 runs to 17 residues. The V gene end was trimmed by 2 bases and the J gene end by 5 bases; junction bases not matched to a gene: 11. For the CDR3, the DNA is TGTGCCAGCAGCTTATTCACAGGGGGCACAGCGGGAGATACGCAGTATTTT. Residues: CASSLFTGGTAGDTQYF.

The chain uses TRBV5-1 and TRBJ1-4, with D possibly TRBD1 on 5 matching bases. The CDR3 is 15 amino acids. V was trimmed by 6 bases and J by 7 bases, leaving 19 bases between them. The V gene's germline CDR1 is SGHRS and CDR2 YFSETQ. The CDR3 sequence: CASTTGFAGGEKLFF. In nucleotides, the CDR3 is TGCGCCAGCACCACAGGCTTTGCGGGCGGTGAAAAACTGTTTTTT.

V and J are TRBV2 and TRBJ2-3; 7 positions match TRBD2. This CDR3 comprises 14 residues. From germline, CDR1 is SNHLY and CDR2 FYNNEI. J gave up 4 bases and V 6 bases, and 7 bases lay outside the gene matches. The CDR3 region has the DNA TGTGCCAGCAGGGTAGCGGGTTGGGCAGATACGCAGTATTTT. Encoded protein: CASRVAGWADTQYF. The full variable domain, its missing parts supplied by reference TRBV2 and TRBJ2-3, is EPEVTQTPSHQVTQMGQEVILRCVPISNHLYFYWYRQILGQKVEFLVSFYNNEISEKSEIFDDQFSVERPDGSNFTLKIRSTKLEDSAMYFCASRVAGWADTQYFGPGTRLTVL.